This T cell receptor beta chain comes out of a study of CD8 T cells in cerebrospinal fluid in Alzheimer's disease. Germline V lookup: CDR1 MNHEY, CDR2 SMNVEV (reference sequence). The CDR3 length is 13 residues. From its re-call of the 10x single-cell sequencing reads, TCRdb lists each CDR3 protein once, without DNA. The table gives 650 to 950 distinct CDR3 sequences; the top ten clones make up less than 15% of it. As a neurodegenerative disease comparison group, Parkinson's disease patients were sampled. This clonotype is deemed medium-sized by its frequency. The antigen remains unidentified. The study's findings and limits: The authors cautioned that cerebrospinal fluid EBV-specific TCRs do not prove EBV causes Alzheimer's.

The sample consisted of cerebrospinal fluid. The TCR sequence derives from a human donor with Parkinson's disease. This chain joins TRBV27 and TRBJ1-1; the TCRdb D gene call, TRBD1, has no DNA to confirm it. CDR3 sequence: CASRWDLNTEAFF.